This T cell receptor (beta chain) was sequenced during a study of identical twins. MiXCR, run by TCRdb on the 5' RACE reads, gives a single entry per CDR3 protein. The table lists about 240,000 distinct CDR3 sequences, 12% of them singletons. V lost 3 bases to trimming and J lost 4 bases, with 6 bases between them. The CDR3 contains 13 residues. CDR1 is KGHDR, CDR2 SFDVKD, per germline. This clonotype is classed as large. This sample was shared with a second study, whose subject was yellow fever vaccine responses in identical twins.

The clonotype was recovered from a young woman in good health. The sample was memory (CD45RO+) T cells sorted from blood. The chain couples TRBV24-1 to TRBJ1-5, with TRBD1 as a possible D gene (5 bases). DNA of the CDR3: TGTGCCACCAGTGATGGGGGAAATCAGCCCCAGCATTTT. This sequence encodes CATSDGGNQPQHF.